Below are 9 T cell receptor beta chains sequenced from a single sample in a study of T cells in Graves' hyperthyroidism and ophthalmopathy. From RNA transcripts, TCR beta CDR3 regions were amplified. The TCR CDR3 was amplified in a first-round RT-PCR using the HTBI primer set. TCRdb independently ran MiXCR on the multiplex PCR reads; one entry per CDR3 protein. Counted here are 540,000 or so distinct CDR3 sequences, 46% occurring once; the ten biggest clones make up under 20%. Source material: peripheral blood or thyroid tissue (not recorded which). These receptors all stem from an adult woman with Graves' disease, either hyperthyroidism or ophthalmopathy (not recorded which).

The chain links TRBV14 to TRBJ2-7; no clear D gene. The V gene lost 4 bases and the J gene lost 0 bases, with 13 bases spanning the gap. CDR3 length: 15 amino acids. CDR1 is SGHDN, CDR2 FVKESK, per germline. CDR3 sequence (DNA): TGTGCCAGCAGCCCGGGCGGTTATAGCTCCTACGAGCAGTACTTC. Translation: CASSPGGYSSYEQYF.

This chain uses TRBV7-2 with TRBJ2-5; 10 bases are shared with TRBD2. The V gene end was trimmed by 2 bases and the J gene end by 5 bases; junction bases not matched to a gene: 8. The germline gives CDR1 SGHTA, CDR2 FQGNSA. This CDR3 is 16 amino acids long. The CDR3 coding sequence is TGTGCCAGCAGCTTAAGGGCTAGCGGGAGCAGGGAGACCCAGTACTTC. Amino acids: CASSLRASGSRETQYF.

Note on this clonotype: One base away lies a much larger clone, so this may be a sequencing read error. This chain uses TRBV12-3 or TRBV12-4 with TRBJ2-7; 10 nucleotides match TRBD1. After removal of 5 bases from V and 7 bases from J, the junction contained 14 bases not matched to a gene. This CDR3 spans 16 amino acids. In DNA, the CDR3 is TGTGCCAGCAGTGATATACCGGGACAGGGGATGGGTGAGCAGTACTTC. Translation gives CASSDIPGQGMGEQYF.

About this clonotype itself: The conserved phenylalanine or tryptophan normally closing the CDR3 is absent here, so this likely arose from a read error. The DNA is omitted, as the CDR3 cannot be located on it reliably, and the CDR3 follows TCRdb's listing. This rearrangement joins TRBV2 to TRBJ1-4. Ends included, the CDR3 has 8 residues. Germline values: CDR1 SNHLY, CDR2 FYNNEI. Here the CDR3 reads CASSELSH.

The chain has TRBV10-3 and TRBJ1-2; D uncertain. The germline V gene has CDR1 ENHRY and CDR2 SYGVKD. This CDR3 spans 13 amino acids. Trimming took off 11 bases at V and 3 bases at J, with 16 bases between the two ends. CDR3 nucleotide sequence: TGTGCCGTCCTGCCTCAGCCGGACTATGGCTACACCTTC. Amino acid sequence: CAVLPQPDYGYTF.

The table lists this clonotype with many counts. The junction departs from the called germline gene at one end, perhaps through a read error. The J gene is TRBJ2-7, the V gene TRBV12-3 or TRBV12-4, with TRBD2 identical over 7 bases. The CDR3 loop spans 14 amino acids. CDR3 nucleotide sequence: TGTGCCAGCAGTGGCCGGGAGGCAGGCCACCGCCAGGACTTC. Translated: CASSGREAGHRQDF.

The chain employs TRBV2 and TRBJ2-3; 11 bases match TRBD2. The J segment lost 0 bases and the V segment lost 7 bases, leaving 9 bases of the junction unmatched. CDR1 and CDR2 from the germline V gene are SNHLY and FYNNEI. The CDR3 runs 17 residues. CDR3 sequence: CASTLGLAGGSTDTQYF. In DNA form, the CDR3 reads TGTGCCAGCACCCTAGGACTAGCGGGCGGTAGCACAGATACGCAGTATTTT.

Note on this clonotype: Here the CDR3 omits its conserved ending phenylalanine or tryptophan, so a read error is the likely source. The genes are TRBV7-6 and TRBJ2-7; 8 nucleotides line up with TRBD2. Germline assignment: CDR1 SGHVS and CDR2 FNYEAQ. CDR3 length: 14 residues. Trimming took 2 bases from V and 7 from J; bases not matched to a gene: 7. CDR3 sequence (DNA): TGTGCCAGCAGCTTAATCCCAGCGGGAGATGAGCAGTACCTC. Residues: CASSLIPAGDEQYL.

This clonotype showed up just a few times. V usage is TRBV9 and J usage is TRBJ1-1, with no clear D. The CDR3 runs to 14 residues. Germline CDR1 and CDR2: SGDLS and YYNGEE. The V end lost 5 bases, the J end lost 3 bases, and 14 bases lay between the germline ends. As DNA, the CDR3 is TGTGCCAGCAGTGAAGCGCTTGGTTACACTGAAGCTTTCTTT. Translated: CASSEALGYTEAFF.